These T cell receptor beta chains were read from a single sample in a study of blood T cell repertoires in COVID-19. TCRdb's copy holds only in-frame clones and misses some; the assay was immunoSEQ multiplex PCR. The table records about 260,000 clones, 85% to 90% of them present only once. The sequenced sample consisted of PBMCs or T cells enriched from blood (not recorded which). The receptor set was obtained from a man aged 45-60 years who had been exposed to COVID-19. Both conserved end residues are part of each CDR3. Fields, in order: J gene, D gene, V gene, clone size, CDR3 DNA, CDR3 protein. D genes are given only for firm matches. Rows give clone size only sometimes, using once, few, many, or a class for an expanded clone.

j_gene: TRBJ2-1; d_gene: TRBD1; v_gene: TRBV2; abundance: .; CDR3nt: TGTGCCAGCAGTAAGGGAATAAGGGGATCGGGACAGATTAGCTCCTACAATGAGCAGTTCTTC; CDR3aa: CASSKGIRGSGQISSYNEQFF
j_gene: TRBJ2-5; d_gene: TRBD2; v_gene: TRBV7-9; abundance: .; CDR3nt: TGTGCCAGCAGCCCCGGGGCGGGAGAGGAGACCCAGTACTTC; CDR3aa: CASSPGAGEETQYF
j_gene: TRBJ1-2; d_gene: .; v_gene: TRBV12-3/TRBV12-4; abundance: .; CDR3nt: TGTGCCAGCAGTTTTCAGGAAAGCTATGGCTACACCTTC; CDR3aa: CASSFQESYGYTF
j_gene: TRBJ1-2; d_gene: .; v_gene: TRBV5-1; abundance: once; CDR3nt: TGCGCCAGCAGTTCTGTATTGATAGGGGCCGTTAATTATGGCTACACCTTC; CDR3aa: CASSSVLIGAVNYGYTF
j_gene: TRBJ1-2; d_gene: .; v_gene: TRBV7-2; abundance: .; CDR3nt: TGTGCCAGCAGCTTAGACTGGATGGACACCAGGAACACCTTC; CDR3aa: CASSLDWMDTRNTF
j_gene: TRBJ1-1; d_gene: .; v_gene: TRBV2; abundance: few; CDR3nt: TGTGCCAGCAGGGATGACGACAGGTACACTGAAGCTTTCTTT; CDR3aa: CASRDDDRYTEAFF
j_gene: TRBJ2-7; d_gene: .; v_gene: TRBV7-9; abundance: .; CDR3nt: TGTGCCAGCAGCTTAGATAGGTACAGAACCTACGAGCAGTACTTC; CDR3aa: CASSLDRYRTYEQYF
j_gene: TRBJ1-4; d_gene: .; v_gene: TRBV27; abundance: .; CDR3nt: TGTGCCAGCAGTTTATCGAGTTACAGGGAAGACGAAAAACTGTTTTTT; CDR3aa: CASSLSSYREDEKLFF
j_gene: TRBJ1-5; d_gene: .; v_gene: TRBV6-1; abundance: .; CDR3nt: TGTGCCAGCAGTGGCCCCGGGCAGGGATGGGATCAGCCCCAGCATTTT; CDR3aa: CASSGPGQGWDQPQHF
j_gene: TRBJ2-1; d_gene: TRBD1; v_gene: TRBV4-1; abundance: .; CDR3nt: TGCGCCAGCAGCCAATACCCGGGGACAGGGGTGAATGAGCAGTTCTTC; CDR3aa: CASSQYPGTGVNEQFF
j_gene: TRBJ1-1; d_gene: .; v_gene: TRBV12-3/TRBV12-4; abundance: .; CDR3nt: TGTGCCAGCAGTCAGGGAGGGAACACTGAAGCTTTCTTT; CDR3aa: CASSQGGNTEAFF
j_gene: TRBJ1-3; d_gene: .; v_gene: TRBV5-4; abundance: few; CDR3nt: TGTGCCAGCAGCTTGTCCGCTAGCTCTGGAAACACCATATATTTT; CDR3aa: CASSLSASSGNTIYF
j_gene: TRBJ2-5; d_gene: .; v_gene: TRBV29-1; abundance: .; CDR3nt: TGCAGCGTTGGTCCGCCACAGGACATTTCGGTGACCCAGTACTTC; CDR3aa: CSVGPPQDISVTQYF
j_gene: TRBJ1-2; d_gene: .; v_gene: TRBV19; abundance: .; CDR3nt: TGTGCCAGTACTAGAGAAAGGGGCTATGGCTACACCTTC; CDR3aa: CASTRERGYGYTF
j_gene: TRBJ2-5; d_gene: .; v_gene: TRBV3-1/TRBV3-2; abundance: .; CDR3nt: TGTGCCAGCAGCCTTCGTCGGGCTAGCGAGAGAGAGACCCAGTACTTC; CDR3aa: CASSLRRASERETQYF
j_gene: TRBJ2-1; d_gene: TRBD1; v_gene: TRBV19; abundance: .; CDR3nt: TGTGCCAGCGCCTCGGACAGGGGGCTTAATGAGCAGTTCTTC; CDR3aa: CASASDRGLNEQFF
j_gene: TRBJ2-5; d_gene: .; v_gene: TRBV7-3; abundance: .; CDR3nt: TGTGCCAGCAGCTTATGGGGCAGGGGCGTGGGTCTGCAAGAGACCCAGTACTTC; CDR3aa: CASSLWGRGVGLQETQYF
j_gene: TRBJ1-4; d_gene: .; v_gene: TRBV7-3; abundance: once; CDR3nt: TGTGCCAGCAGCTTAGGTCCGGGGGTTGGAAAACTGTTTTTT; CDR3aa: CASSLGPGVGKLFF
j_gene: TRBJ1-2; d_gene: TRBD1; v_gene: TRBV19; abundance: few; CDR3nt: TGTGCCAGTAGCCGAATTACCCCGGGACAGGGGTCTGCTGGCTACACCTTC; CDR3aa: CASSRITPGQGSAGYTF
j_gene: TRBJ1-1; d_gene: .; v_gene: TRBV7-8; abundance: .; CDR3nt: TGTGCCAGCAGCTTTAGCCACCCTGCCGAGCGGAACACTGAAGCTTTCTTT; CDR3aa: CASSFSHPAERNTEAFF
j_gene: TRBJ2-3; d_gene: .; v_gene: TRBV30; abundance: .; CDR3nt: TGTGCCTGGAGTCGGGGTTCTAGCACAGATACGCAGTATTTT; CDR3aa: CAWSRGSSTDTQYF
j_gene: TRBJ1-3; d_gene: .; v_gene: TRBV7-9; abundance: .; CDR3nt: TGTGCCAGCAGCCCGGAGTCTGGAAACACCATATATTTT; CDR3aa: CASSPESGNTIYF
j_gene: TRBJ2-1; d_gene: .; v_gene: TRBV6-1; abundance: .; CDR3nt: TGTGCCAGCAGTGAACCGTCTAGGTTTTCCAATGAGCAGTTCTTC; CDR3aa: CASSEPSRFSNEQFF
j_gene: TRBJ2-3; d_gene: .; v_gene: TRBV5-1; abundance: once; CDR3nt: TGCGCCAGCAGCTTGTTCGGCCAGGGTAGCACAGATACGCAGTATTTT; CDR3aa: CASSLFGQGSTDTQYF
j_gene: TRBJ1-1; d_gene: .; v_gene: TRBV21-1; abundance: .; CDR3nt: TGTGCCAGCACCCCAGGGGGCCCGAACACTGAAGCTTTCTTT; CDR3aa: CASTPGGPNTEAFF
j_gene: TRBJ2-3; d_gene: TRBD2; v_gene: TRBV6-4; abundance: .; CDR3nt: TGTGCCAGCAGTGAGAACTACGGGGGGGACACAGATACGCAGTATTTT; CDR3aa: CASSENYGGDTDTQYF
j_gene: TRBJ1-2; d_gene: TRBD1; v_gene: TRBV4-1; abundance: .; CDR3nt: TGCGCCAGCAGCCAAGGGGCAGGGGGATTAGACTATGGCTACACCTTC; CDR3aa: CASSQGAGGLDYGYTF
j_gene: TRBJ1-5; d_gene: .; v_gene: TRBV4-1; abundance: .; CDR3nt: TGCGCCAGCAGCCATTCAGTCGGGGGAAGGGGCAATCAGCCCCAGCATTTT; CDR3aa: CASSHSVGGRGNQPQHF
j_gene: TRBJ2-1; d_gene: TRBD2; v_gene: TRBV5-1; abundance: .; CDR3nt: TGCGCCAGCAAACTAGCGGGGAGCTCCTACAATGAGCAGTTCTTC; CDR3aa: CASKLAGSSYNEQFF
j_gene: TRBJ2-1; d_gene: .; v_gene: TRBV4-2; abundance: .; CDR3nt: TGTGCCAGCAGCTCCGGCCCTGGGAGCAGCTCCTACAATGAGCAGTTCTTC; CDR3aa: CASSSGPGSSSYNEQFF
j_gene: TRBJ1-2; d_gene: .; v_gene: TRBV25-1; abundance: few; CDR3nt: TGTGCCAGCAGGGACAGAGCCAATGGCTACACCTTC; CDR3aa: CASRDRANGYTF
j_gene: TRBJ1-2; d_gene: TRBD1; v_gene: TRBV7-2; abundance: .; CDR3nt: TGTGCCAGCATTCTACAGGGGGCTCTAGACTATGGCTACACCTTC; CDR3aa: CASILQGALDYGYTF
j_gene: TRBJ1-3; d_gene: .; v_gene: TRBV2; abundance: .; CDR3nt: TGTGCCAGCAGTGGAACAGGTACTCGGGCTGGAAACACCATATATTTT; CDR3aa: CASSGTGTRAGNTIYF
j_gene: TRBJ1-1; d_gene: .; v_gene: TRBV6-5; abundance: once; CDR3nt: TGTGCCAGCACCATACGGGAAGGAATCACTGAAGCTTTCTTT; CDR3aa: CASTIREGITEAFF
j_gene: TRBJ1-2; d_gene: .; v_gene: TRBV28; abundance: few; CDR3nt: TGTGCCAGCACCTCTCAGGGAATCTATGGCTACACCTTC; CDR3aa: CASTSQGIYGYTF
j_gene: TRBJ1-4; d_gene: .; v_gene: TRBV18; abundance: .; CDR3nt: TGTGCCAGCTCTCTCGTCGGGTCCTTCACGGAAAAACTGTTTTTT; CDR3aa: CASSLVGSFTEKLFF
j_gene: TRBJ1-2; d_gene: .; v_gene: TRBV28; abundance: .; CDR3nt: TGTGCCAGCAGTTTGACGGCAGGTACCTATGGCTACACCTTC; CDR3aa: CASSLTAGTYGYTF
j_gene: TRBJ2-1; d_gene: TRBD2; v_gene: TRBV29-1; abundance: .; CDR3nt: TGCAGCGTTTCTCCTAGCGGGGTTGAGCAGTTCTTC; CDR3aa: CSVSPSGVEQFF
j_gene: TRBJ1-2; d_gene: .; v_gene: TRBV9; abundance: .; CDR3nt: TGTGCCAGCAGCGTTGACAGGAACTATGGCTACACCTTC; CDR3aa: CASSVDRNYGYTF
j_gene: TRBJ2-3; d_gene: TRBD1; v_gene: TRBV9; abundance: .; CDR3nt: TGTGCCAGCAGCGGCTACTCGACAGGGTTTGTAGATACGCAGTATTTT; CDR3aa: CASSGYSTGFVDTQYF
j_gene: TRBJ1-5; d_gene: TRBD1; v_gene: TRBV24-1; abundance: .; CDR3nt: TGTGCCACCAGTGAATGGACAGGGCGGGATCAGCCCCAGCATTTT; CDR3aa: CATSEWTGRDQPQHF
j_gene: TRBJ1-1; d_gene: TRBD1; v_gene: TRBV18; abundance: .; CDR3nt: TGTGCCAGCTCACCCGAACAGGGGAGGCACACTGAAGCTTTCTTT; CDR3aa: CASSPEQGRHTEAFF
j_gene: TRBJ2-3; d_gene: TRBD2; v_gene: TRBV7-3; abundance: few; CDR3nt: TGTGCCAGCAGCCAACTAGCGGGGGGAGCAGATACGCAGTATTTT; CDR3aa: CASSQLAGGADTQYF
j_gene: TRBJ2-5; d_gene: .; v_gene: TRBV5-1; abundance: .; CDR3nt: TGCGCCAGCAGCTTGACACCTCCCGTGGAGACCCAGTACTTC; CDR3aa: CASSLTPPVETQYF
j_gene: TRBJ1-4; d_gene: TRBD1; v_gene: TRBV28; abundance: once; CDR3nt: TGTGCCAGCAGTTTACGGACAGGGGGCCGAGAAAAACTGTTTTTT; CDR3aa: CASSLRTGGREKLFF
j_gene: TRBJ1-2; d_gene: .; v_gene: TRBV25-1; abundance: .; CDR3nt: TGTGCCAGCAGTGAATATCGGGAGGGCTATGGCTACACCTTC; CDR3aa: CASSEYREGYGYTF
j_gene: TRBJ2-1; d_gene: .; v_gene: TRBV4-1; abundance: .; CDR3nt: TGCGCCAGCAGCCAAGACGGCTGGAGTTACAATGAGCAGTTCTTC; CDR3aa: CASSQDGWSYNEQFF
j_gene: TRBJ2-7; d_gene: TRBD1; v_gene: TRBV4-2; abundance: .; CDR3nt: TGTGCCAGCAGCCCCGTCCCGGGACAGGGAACCTACGAGCAGTACTTC; CDR3aa: CASSPVPGQGTYEQYF